These T cell receptor beta chains were read from a single sample in a study of T cell repertoires in cytomegalovirus infection. Which antigens these TCRs recognize remains unknown. TCRdb itself ran the reads through MiXCR, one entry per CDR3 protein. Of 310,000 or so distinct CDR3 sequences in the sample, 25% were seen once. Sequencing was performed on cultured PBMCs, taken from culture after CMV antigen stimulation. The source of these receptors is a human donor in good health (CMV status not recorded). Some clones in this sample may be carry-over from other donors' samples. Both conserved end residues are part of each CDR3. Size is omitted from some rows. Given values are once, few, many or a class for expanded clones.

CDR3 | V | size | J
CASASGRAPNNEQFF | TRBV19 | - | TRBJ2-1
CASSFALTGELFF | TRBV12-3/TRBV12-4 | - | TRBJ2-2
CASSVSQGITDTQYF | TRBV9 | - | TRBJ2-3
CASSVANYQETQYF | TRBV7-6 | - | TRBJ2-5
CASSPRTRIITGELFF | TRBV27 | once | TRBJ2-2
CASSLAGSWGPTGELFF | TRBV11-1 | - | TRBJ2-2
CASSHGGLAGHQETQYF | TRBV4-1 | - | TRBJ2-5
CASSLTGGFQPQHF | TRBV27 | few | TRBJ1-5
CASRPGTSWTGELFF | TRBV2 | many | TRBJ2-2
CASSIRPGDQETQYF | TRBV19 | few | TRBJ2-5
CASSLEGGGADTQYF | TRBV11-2 | many | TRBJ2-3
CASSLGTAGANVLTF | TRBV28 | - | TRBJ2-6
CASSPPSDLNTEAFF | TRBV6-2/TRBV6-3 | few | TRBJ1-1
CASSMGQGHQPQHF | TRBV28 | - | TRBJ1-5
CASSGRTALNEKLFF | TRBV7-2 | many | TRBJ1-4
CASSNSMGTSVTDTQYF | TRBV19 | few | TRBJ2-3
CSARSFSGRAGETQYF | TRBV20-1 | - | TRBJ2-5
CASSVSRTSGSTDTQYF | TRBV2 | few | TRBJ2-3
CASSGWGQGAYGANVLTF | TRBV19 | - | TRBJ2-6
CASSLAQISTAQYF | TRBV7-6 | - | TRBJ2-5
CASSLETGQPPPYGYTF | TRBV7-2 | - | TRBJ1-2
CASSWDGNTEAFF | TRBV2 | - | TRBJ1-1
CASSPRLAADQETQYF | TRBV11-3 | many | TRBJ2-5
CASSIDLFVGSTYGYTF | TRBV19 | few | TRBJ1-2
CASSLARVNEKLFF | TRBV27 | few | TRBJ1-4
CSASGTGGNNEQFF | TRBV20-1 | - | TRBJ2-1
CASSFQTTSGNTDTQYF | TRBV7-9 | - | TRBJ2-3
CAISVGLAGVGEQFF | TRBV10-3 | few | TRBJ2-1
CASSDTRVSPLHF | TRBV2 | few | TRBJ1-6
CASSMGGRADEQFF | TRBV19 | - | TRBJ2-1
CAISEWDSSYNEQFF | TRBV10-3 | few | TRBJ2-1
CATSDNSFQETQYF | TRBV24-1 | - | TRBJ2-5
CASSTGGATLGYEQYF | TRBV5-1 | - | TRBJ2-7
CASSLKQEDYGYTF | TRBV7-9 | few | TRBJ1-2
CASTGQPYTQYF | TRBV25-1 | - | TRBJ2-3
CASSTRRGRETQYF | TRBV7-2 | many | TRBJ2-5
CASSPGRDNQPQHF | TRBV7-2 | many | TRBJ1-5
CATKVQAPSTDTQYF | TRBV24-1 | few | TRBJ2-3
CASSLTSGPLGNEQFF | TRBV7-9 | - | TRBJ2-1
CSASPGLDRYEQYF | TRBV20-1 | few | TRBJ2-7
CASSYLGRISNQPQHF | TRBV6-6 | few | TRBJ1-5
CASSQDGTGGQPQHF | TRBV4-1 | few | TRBJ1-5
CASSLVGQGSYEQYF | TRBV27 | - | TRBJ2-7
CASSPPGRNYGYTF | TRBV7-2 | many | TRBJ1-2
CASQFKTGGNYGYTF | TRBV19 | - | TRBJ1-2
CASSYSSGVGNEQFF | TRBV6-5 | few | TRBJ2-1
CATSRDNQGLQPQHF | TRBV15 | - | TRBJ1-5
CASGLFTDTQYF | TRBV7-2 | - | TRBJ2-3
CASSLDLAATQYF | TRBV7-2 | many | TRBJ2-3
CASRTGDDNYGYTF | TRBV5-1 | - | TRBJ1-2
CASSLERTPLSEQYF | TRBV13 | many | TRBJ2-7
CASGLPSRTPHGYTF | TRBV12-5 | few | TRBJ1-2
CASSVRQGSYNEQFF | TRBV28 | - | TRBJ2-1
CASSLAASGSGVDTQYF | TRBV7-2 | many | TRBJ2-3
CASSLDNSGGTEAFF | TRBV7-8 | many | TRBJ1-1
CASSQDQERLTTNEKLFF | TRBV4-1 | many | TRBJ1-4
CSVSHSGDRGGYTF | TRBV20-1 | few | TRBJ1-2
CASSFGIYSNQPQHF | TRBV12-3/TRBV12-4 | - | TRBJ1-5
CSARTSGRAVISSETQYF | TRBV20-1 | few | TRBJ2-5
CASSLGVADNSDTQYF | TRBV7-2 | few | TRBJ2-3